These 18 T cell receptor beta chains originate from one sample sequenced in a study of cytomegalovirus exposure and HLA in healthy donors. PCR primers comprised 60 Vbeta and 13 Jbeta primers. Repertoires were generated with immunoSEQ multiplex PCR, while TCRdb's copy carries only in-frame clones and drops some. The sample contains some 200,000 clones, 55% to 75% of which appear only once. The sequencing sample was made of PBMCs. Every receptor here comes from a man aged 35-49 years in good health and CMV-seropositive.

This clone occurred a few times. As DNA, the CDR3 is TGTGCCAGCAGTGAACGCGGCAGAACACCCTACGAGCAGTACTTC. Its protein product is CASSERGRTPYEQYF. The chain is built from TRBV6-1 and TRBJ2-7; no reliable D call. CDR1 and CDR2 from the germline V gene are MNHNS and SASEGT. V was trimmed by 2 bases and J by 2 bases, leaving 13 bases between them. The CDR3 has 15 residues.

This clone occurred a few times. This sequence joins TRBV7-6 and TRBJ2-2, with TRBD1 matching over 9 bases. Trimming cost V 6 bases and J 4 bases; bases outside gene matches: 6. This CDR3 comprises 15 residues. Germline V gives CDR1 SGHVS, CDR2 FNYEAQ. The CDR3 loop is CASRTGTGSTGELFF. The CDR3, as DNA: TGTGCCAGCAGAACCGGGACAGGGAGCACCGGGGAGCTGTTTTTT.

Here the CDR3 DNA reads TGTGCCAGCAGCCAAAACCGGTATTCCGGGGAGCTGTTTTTT. This codes for CASSQNRYSGELFF. The chain links TRBV14 to TRBJ2-2, with D hard to call. V shed 2 bases and J shed 6 bases, with 10 bases lying between them. Germline V gene sequence: CDR1 SGHDN, CDR2 FVKESK. The CDR3 totals 14 residues.

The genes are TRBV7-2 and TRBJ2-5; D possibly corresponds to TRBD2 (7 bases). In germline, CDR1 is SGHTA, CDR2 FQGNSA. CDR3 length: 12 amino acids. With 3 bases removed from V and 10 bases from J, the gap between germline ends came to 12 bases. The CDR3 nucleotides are TGTGCCAGCAGCTTTAGGGGGGGAGACCAGTACTTC. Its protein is CASSFRGGDQYF. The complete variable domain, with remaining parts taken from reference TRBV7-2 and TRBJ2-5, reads GAGVSQSPSNKVTEKGKDVELRCDPISGHTALYWYRQSLGQGLEFLIYFQGNSAPDKSGLPSDRFSAERTGGSVSTLTIQRTQQEDSAVYLCASSFRGGDQYFGPGTRLLVL.

Here the CDR3 reads CASSGRTNEKLFF. The CDR3 DNA reads as TGTGCCAGCAGTGGGAGAACGAATGAAAAACTGTTTTTT. This chain uses TRBV2 with TRBJ1-4; no clear D gene. Trimming cost V 4 bases and J 5 bases, with 8 bases left between them. Germline values: CDR1 SNHLY, CDR2 FYNNEI. The CDR3 consists of 13 residues.

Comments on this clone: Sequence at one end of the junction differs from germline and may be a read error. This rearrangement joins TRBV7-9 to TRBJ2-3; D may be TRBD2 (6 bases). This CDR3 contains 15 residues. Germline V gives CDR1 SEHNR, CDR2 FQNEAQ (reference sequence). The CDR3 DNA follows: TGTTCCAGCAGCTTAGGAGGGTCCCGCACAGATACGCAGTATTTT. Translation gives CSSSLGGSRTDTQYF.

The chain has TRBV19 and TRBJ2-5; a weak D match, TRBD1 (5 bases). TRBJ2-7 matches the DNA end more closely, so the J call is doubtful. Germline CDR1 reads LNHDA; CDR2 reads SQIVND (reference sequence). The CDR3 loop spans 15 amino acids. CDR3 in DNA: TGTGCCAGTAGTGGGTACAGGACGAGCTCCTACGAGCAGTACTTC. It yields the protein CASSGYRTSSYEQYF.

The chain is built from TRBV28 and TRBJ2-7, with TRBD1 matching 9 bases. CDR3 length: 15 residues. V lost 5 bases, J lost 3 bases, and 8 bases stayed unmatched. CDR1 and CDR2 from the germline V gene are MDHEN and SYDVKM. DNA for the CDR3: TGTGCCAGCAGTCCCCCGGGACAGGGAGGCTACGAGCAGTACTTC. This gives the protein CASSPPGQGGYEQYF. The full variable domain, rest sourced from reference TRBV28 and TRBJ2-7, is DVKVTQSSRYLVKRTGEKVFLECVQDMDHENMFWYRQDPGLGLRLIYFSYDVKMKEKGDIPEGYSVSREKKERFSLILESASTNQTSMYLCASSPPGQGGYEQYFGPGTRLTVT.

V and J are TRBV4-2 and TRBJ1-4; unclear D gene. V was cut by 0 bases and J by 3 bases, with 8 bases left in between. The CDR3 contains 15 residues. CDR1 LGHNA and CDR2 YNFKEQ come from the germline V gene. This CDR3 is CASSQELYANEKLFF. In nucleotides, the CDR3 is TGTGCCAGCAGCCAAGAACTTTATGCTAATGAAAAACTGTTTTTT.

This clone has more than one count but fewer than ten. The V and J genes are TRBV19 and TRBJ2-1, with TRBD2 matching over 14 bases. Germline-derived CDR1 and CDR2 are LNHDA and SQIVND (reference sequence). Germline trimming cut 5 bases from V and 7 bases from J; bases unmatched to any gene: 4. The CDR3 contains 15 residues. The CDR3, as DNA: TGTGCCAGTAGTGTGACTAGCGGGGGGGGTAATGAGCAGTTCTTC. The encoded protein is CASSVTSGGGNEQFF.

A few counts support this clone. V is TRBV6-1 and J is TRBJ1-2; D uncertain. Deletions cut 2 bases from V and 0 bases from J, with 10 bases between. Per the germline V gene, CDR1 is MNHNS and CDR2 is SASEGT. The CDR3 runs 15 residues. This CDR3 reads CASSEPGEANYGYTF. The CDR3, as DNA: TGTGCCAGCAGTGAACCCGGGGAGGCTAACTATGGCTACACCTTC.

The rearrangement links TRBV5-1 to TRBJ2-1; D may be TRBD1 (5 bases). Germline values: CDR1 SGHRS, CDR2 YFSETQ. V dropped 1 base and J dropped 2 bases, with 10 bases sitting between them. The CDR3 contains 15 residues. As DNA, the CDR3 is TGCGCCAGCAGCTTGCTGGGGCAGCCCTACAATGAGCAGTTCTTC. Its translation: CASSLLGQPYNEQFF.

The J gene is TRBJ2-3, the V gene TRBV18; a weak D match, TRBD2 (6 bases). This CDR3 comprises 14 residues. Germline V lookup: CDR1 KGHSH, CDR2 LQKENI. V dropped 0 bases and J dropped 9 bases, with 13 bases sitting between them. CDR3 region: CASSPPGTPDTQYF. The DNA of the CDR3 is TGTGCCAGCTCACCACCGGGGACTCCTGACACGCAGTATTTT.

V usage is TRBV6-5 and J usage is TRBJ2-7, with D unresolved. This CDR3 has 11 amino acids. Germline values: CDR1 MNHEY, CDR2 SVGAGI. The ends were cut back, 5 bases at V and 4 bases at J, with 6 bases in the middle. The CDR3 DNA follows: TGTGCCAGCAGTGACGGGTACGAGCAGTACTTC. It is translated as CASSDGYEQYF.

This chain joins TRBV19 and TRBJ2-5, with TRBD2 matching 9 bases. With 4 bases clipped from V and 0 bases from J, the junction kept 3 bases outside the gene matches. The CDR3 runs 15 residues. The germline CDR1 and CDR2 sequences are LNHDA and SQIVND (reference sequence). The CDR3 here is CASSTAGGHQETQYF. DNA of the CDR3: TGTGCCAGTAGTACGGCGGGGGGGCACCAAGAGACCCAGTACTTC. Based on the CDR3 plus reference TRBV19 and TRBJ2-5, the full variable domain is DGGITQSPKYLFRKEGQNVTLSCEQNLNHDAMYWYRQDPGQGLRLIYYSQIVNDFQKGDIAEGYSVSREKKESFPLTVTSAQKNPTAFYLCASSTAGGHQETQYFGPGTRLLVL.

The CDR3, as DNA: TGTGCCAGCTCTTATAGCGGGGGGGCCGGGGAGACCCAGTACTTC. It yields the protein CASSYSGGAGETQYF. This chain joins TRBV7-2 and TRBJ2-5; 11 bases line up with TRBD2. This CDR3 is built from 15 residues. Germline V gives CDR1 SGHTA, CDR2 FQGNSA. The V segment lost 8 bases and the J segment 5 bases; nucleotides outside the gene matches: 10. Full variable domain (outside the CDR3, taken from reference TRBV7-2 and TRBJ2-5): GAGVSQSPSNKVTEKGKDVELRCDPISGHTALYWYRQSLGQGLEFLIYFQGNSAPDKSGLPSDRFSAERTGGSVSTLTIQRTQQEDSAVYLCASSYSGGAGETQYFGPGTRLLVL.

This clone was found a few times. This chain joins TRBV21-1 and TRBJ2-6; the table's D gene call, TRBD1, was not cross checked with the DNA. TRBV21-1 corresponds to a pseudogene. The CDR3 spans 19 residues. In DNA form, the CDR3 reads TGTGCCAGCAGCAAGGACCCCAGGGGCCCGTTCTCTGGGGCCAACGTCCTGACTTTC. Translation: CASSKDPRGPFSGANVLTF.

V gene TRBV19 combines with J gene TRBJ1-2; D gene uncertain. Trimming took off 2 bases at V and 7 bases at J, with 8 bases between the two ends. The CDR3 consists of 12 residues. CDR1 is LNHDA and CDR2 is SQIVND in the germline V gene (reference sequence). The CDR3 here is CASSIREGGYTF. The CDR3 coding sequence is TGTGCCAGTAGTATACGGGAGGGTGGCTACACCTTC. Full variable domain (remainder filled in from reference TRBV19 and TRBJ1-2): DGGITQSPKYLFRKEGQNVTLSCEQNLNHDAMYWYRQDPGQGLRLIYYSQIVNDFQKGDIAEGYSVSREKKESFPLTVTSAQKNPTAFYLCASSIREGGYTFGSGTRLTVV.